A selection of T cell receptor beta chains follows, all from one sample in a study of cytomegalovirus exposure and HLA in healthy donors. The method was immunoSEQ multiplex PCR; TCRdb's version includes in-frame clones alone and lacks a portion of them. The sample holds fewer than 120,000 clones, roughly 84% seen once. The source material was PBMCs. The receptors here all came from a man younger than 45 in good health and CMV-seropositive. The CDR3 runs from the conserved cysteine through the conserved F or W. A D gene is named only where the DNA matches it firmly. Size is stated for part of the rows, as once, few or many counts, or as a class when the clone is expanded.

v_gene: TRBV7-6; abundance: -; len: 15; d_gene: TRBD1; j_gene: TRBJ1-4; CDR3nt: TGTGCCAGCAGCCAGACACAGGGGGGGCACGAAAAACTGTTTTTT; CDR3aa: CASSQTQGGHEKLFF
v_gene: TRBV30; abundance: -; len: 13; d_gene: TRBD1; j_gene: TRBJ1-1; CDR3nt: TGTGCCTGGAGTTCAGGGGGCAACACTGAAGCTTTCTTT; CDR3aa: CAWSSGGNTEAFF
v_gene: TRBV4-1; abundance: -; len: 17; d_gene: TRBD2; j_gene: TRBJ2-1; CDR3nt: TGCGCCAGCAGCCAAGTCCTAGCGGGGGCCTCCTACAATGAGCAGTTCTTC; CDR3aa: CASSQVLAGASYNEQFF
v_gene: TRBV19; abundance: -; len: 16; d_gene: TRBD1; j_gene: TRBJ1-4; CDR3nt: TGTGCCAGTAGTGCGCGACAGGGGTCAACTAATGAAAAACTGTTTTTT; CDR3aa: CASSARQGSTNEKLFF
v_gene: TRBV4-1; abundance: -; len: 18; d_gene: -; j_gene: TRBJ2-1; CDR3nt: TGCGCCAGCAGCCAAGACCGGGATAGCAGCGTCTCCTACAATGAGCAGTTCTTC; CDR3aa: CASSQDRDSSVSYNEQFF
v_gene: TRBV12-5; abundance: -; len: 18; d_gene: TRBD2; j_gene: TRBJ2-3; CDR3nt: TGTGCTAGTGGCTCTGGGCCCCCGGGACTACCCCCCACAGATACGCAGTATTTT; CDR3aa: CASGSGPPGLPPTDTQYF
v_gene: TRBV19; abundance: few; len: 13; d_gene: -; j_gene: TRBJ1-4; CDR3nt: TGTGCCAGTAGTACCAGCGGGAATGAAAAACTGTTTTTT; CDR3aa: CASSTSGNEKLFF
v_gene: TRBV19; abundance: -; len: 15; d_gene: TRBD2; j_gene: TRBJ2-3; CDR3nt: TGTGCCAGTACCCCGAGTAGCGGGGGTTCAGATACGCAGTATTTT; CDR3aa: CASTPSSGGSDTQYF
v_gene: TRBV7-8; abundance: -; len: 15; d_gene: -; j_gene: TRBJ1-2; CDR3nt: TGTGCCAGCAGCTTAGTCGGGGGGCTGAGTTATGGCTACACCTTC; CDR3aa: CASSLVGGLSYGYTF
v_gene: TRBV19; abundance: -; len: 13; d_gene: TRBD1; j_gene: TRBJ1-3; CDR3nt: TGTGCCAGTAGTATCGCAGGGGGCAACACCATATATTTT; CDR3aa: CASSIAGGNTIYF
v_gene: TRBV7-2; abundance: -; len: 15; d_gene: TRBD2; j_gene: TRBJ2-2; CDR3nt: TGTGCCAGCAGCTTATCTAGCGGGGGAGTTGGGGAGCTGTTTTTT; CDR3aa: CASSLSSGGVGELFF
v_gene: TRBV7-9; abundance: -; len: 12; d_gene: -; j_gene: TRBJ2-3; CDR3nt: TGTTCCAGCAGCTTTCTAACAGATACGCAGTATTTT; CDR3aa: CSSSFLTDTQYF
v_gene: TRBV9; abundance: -; len: 13; d_gene: -; j_gene: TRBJ1-5; CDR3nt: TGTGCCAGCAGCGTAGGTCAGGGTCAGCCCCAGCATTTT; CDR3aa: CASSVGQGQPQHF
v_gene: TRBV7-9; abundance: -; len: 15; d_gene: TRBD1; j_gene: TRBJ2-7; CDR3nt: TGTGCCAGCAGCTTATTTTCCGGGACAGATGGAGTGCAGTACTTC; CDR3aa: CASSLFSGTDGVQYF
v_gene: TRBV6-1; abundance: -; len: 15; d_gene: TRBD1; j_gene: TRBJ2-7; CDR3nt: TGTGCCAGCTTTCGCGGGACAGGGGGCCTCGACGAGCAGTACTTC; CDR3aa: CASFRGTGGLDEQYF
v_gene: TRBV28; abundance: -; len: 22; d_gene: TRBD1; j_gene: TRBJ2-1; CDR3nt: TGTGCCAGTTCGAAACCCTCTCGATGGACAGGGGTAACCCGACCCGAATACAATGAGCAGTTCTTC; CDR3aa: CASSKPSRWTGVTRPEYNEQFF
v_gene: TRBV2; abundance: once; len: 13; d_gene: -; j_gene: TRBJ2-4; CDR3nt: TGTGCCAGCAGCAGGGACTCCAAAAACATTCAGTACTTC; CDR3aa: CASSRDSKNIQYF
v_gene: TRBV11-2; abundance: -; len: 15; d_gene: TRBD2; j_gene: TRBJ2-3; CDR3nt: TGTGCCAGCAGCTTAGTTGTAGCGGGGGTAGATACGCAGTATTTT; CDR3aa: CASSLVVAGVDTQYF
v_gene: TRBV5-1; abundance: -; len: 13; d_gene: TRBD1; j_gene: TRBJ1-4; CDR3nt: TGCGCCAGCAGGAAGACAGGGAGAGAAAAACTGTTTTTT; CDR3aa: CASRKTGREKLFF
v_gene: TRBV5-1; abundance: -; len: 14; d_gene: -; j_gene: TRBJ2-5; CDR3nt: TGCGCCAGCAGCTCCGCGGGGCTACAAGAGACCCAGTACTTC; CDR3aa: CASSSAGLQETQYF
v_gene: TRBV7-9; abundance: -; len: 16; d_gene: TRBD1; j_gene: TRBJ1-2; CDR3nt: TGTTCCAGCAGCGACACACTCCGGGACAGCGTCTATGGCTACACCTTC; CDR3aa: CSSSDTLRDSVYGYTF
v_gene: TRBV30; abundance: -; len: 13; d_gene: -; j_gene: TRBJ1-6; CDR3nt: TGTGCCTGGAGGGACAGCAATAATTCACCCCTCCACTTT; CDR3aa: CAWRDSNNSPLHF
v_gene: TRBV5-4; abundance: once; len: 13; d_gene: -; j_gene: TRBJ2-1; CDR3nt: TGTGCCAGCAGTTCATATACCGGGGGTGAGCAGTTCTTC; CDR3aa: CASSSYTGGEQFF
v_gene: TRBV9; abundance: -; len: 14; d_gene: -; j_gene: TRBJ1-2; CDR3nt: TGTGCCAGCAGCGTAGCCATTTTCAACTATGGCTACGCCTTC; CDR3aa: CASSVAIFNYGYAF
v_gene: TRBV5-6; abundance: -; len: 15; d_gene: TRBD1; j_gene: TRBJ1-5; CDR3nt: TGTGCCAGCATGAAAACAGGGGAGCGCAATCAGCCCCAGCATTTT; CDR3aa: CASMKTGERNQPQHF
v_gene: TRBV7-2; abundance: -; len: 18; d_gene: TRBD1; j_gene: TRBJ2-6; CDR3nt: TGTGCCAGCAGCTTAACCGGGACAGGGACTCCTGGGGCCAACGTCCTGACTTTC; CDR3aa: CASSLTGTGTPGANVLTF
v_gene: TRBV6-5; abundance: -; len: 14; d_gene: -; j_gene: TRBJ2-5; CDR3nt: TGTGCCAGCAGCTCTCGACCCGACGGGGAGACCCAGTACTTC; CDR3aa: CASSSRPDGETQYF
v_gene: TRBV25-1; abundance: once; len: 13; d_gene: -; j_gene: TRBJ2-7; CDR3nt: TGTGCCAGCAGTGACGGACAGAGCTACGAGCAGTACTTC; CDR3aa: CASSDGQSYEQYF
v_gene: TRBV6-6; abundance: -; len: 13; d_gene: -; j_gene: TRBJ2-7; CDR3nt: TGTGCCAGCAGTTACCGTGAGCAGGCCGAGCAGTACTTC; CDR3aa: CASSYREQAEQYF
v_gene: TRBV15; abundance: few; len: 11; d_gene: -; j_gene: TRBJ1-1; CDR3nt: TGTGCCACCCAAACTATCACTGAAGCTTTCTTT; CDR3aa: CATQTITEAFF
v_gene: TRBV13; abundance: -; len: 17; d_gene: TRBD1; j_gene: TRBJ2-3; CDR3nt: TGTGCCAGCAGCGCCAACACCGGGACAGGGGGCACAGATACGCAGTATTTT; CDR3aa: CASSANTGTGGTDTQYF
v_gene: TRBV12-5; abundance: -; len: 22; d_gene: TRBD2; j_gene: TRBJ2-2; CDR3nt: TGTGCTAGTGGTTTGCCCCGGGGACTAGCGGGGGGGCGAAATACGATGTCCCGGGAGCTGTTTTTT; CDR3aa: CASGLPRGLAGGRNTMSRELFF
v_gene: TRBV7-8; abundance: -; len: 18; d_gene: -; j_gene: TRBJ2-3; CDR3nt: TGTGCCAGCAGTTCAAACGGGGGACTCTTGACTAGCACAGATACGCAGTATTTT; CDR3aa: CASSSNGGLLTSTDTQYF
v_gene: TRBV13; abundance: -; len: 15; d_gene: TRBD2; j_gene: TRBJ2-7; CDR3nt: TGTGCCAGCAGCCGCGGGGGGGTAAGCTCCTACGAGCAGTACTTC; CDR3aa: CASSRGGVSSYEQYF
v_gene: TRBV13; abundance: -; len: 17; d_gene: -; j_gene: TRBJ1-6; CDR3nt: TGTGCCAGCAGTTGGAGAGGGAAAGATTCCTATAATTCACCCCTCCACTTT; CDR3aa: CASSWRGKDSYNSPLHF
v_gene: TRBV27; abundance: -; len: 15; d_gene: -; j_gene: TRBJ1-6; CDR3nt: TGTGCCAGCAGAAGCTTAGTTGATCGAAATTCACCCCTCCACTTT; CDR3aa: CASRSLVDRNSPLHF
v_gene: TRBV10-1; abundance: -; len: 13; d_gene: TRBD2; j_gene: TRBJ2-7; CDR3nt: TGCGCCAGCAGCAGGACTAGATCGGGGGAGCAGTACTTC; CDR3aa: CASSRTRSGEQYF
v_gene: TRBV29-1; abundance: -; len: 11; d_gene: -; j_gene: TRBJ1-2; CDR3nt: TGCAGCGTTTTGGACAGCTATGGCTACACCTTC; CDR3aa: CSVLDSYGYTF
v_gene: TRBV5-1; abundance: -; len: 16; d_gene: TRBD1; j_gene: TRBJ1-1; CDR3nt: TGCGCCAGCAGCTCCGAAATCTACAGGGGGCACACTGAAGCTTTCTTT; CDR3aa: CASSSEIYRGHTEAFF
v_gene: TRBV11-2; abundance: -; len: 13; d_gene: -; j_gene: TRBJ1-5; CDR3nt: TGTGCCAGCAGCCCCCAAAGCGACCAGCCCCAGCATTTT; CDR3aa: CASSPQSDQPQHF
v_gene: TRBV11-3; abundance: once; len: 16; d_gene: -; j_gene: TRBJ2-3; CDR3nt: TGTGCCAGCAGCTTAGTCGCGTGGCTAGATGCGGATACGCAGTATTTT; CDR3aa: CASSLVAWLDADTQYF
v_gene: TRBV9; abundance: -; len: 14; d_gene: -; j_gene: TRBJ2-5; CDR3nt: TGTGCCAGCAGCGTTGGTAGCGACCAAGAGACCCAGTACTTC; CDR3aa: CASSVGSDQETQYF
v_gene: TRBV5-6; abundance: -; len: 13; d_gene: -; j_gene: TRBJ2-7; CDR3nt: TGTGCCAGCAGTCCACAGGGCTCCTACGAGCAGTACTTC; CDR3aa: CASSPQGSYEQYF
v_gene: TRBV5-1; abundance: -; len: 15; d_gene: TRBD1; j_gene: TRBJ2-5; CDR3nt: TGCGCCAGCAGCTTGTCACAGGGGGGAGGAGAGACCCAGTACTTC; CDR3aa: CASSLSQGGGETQYF
v_gene: TRBV7-3; abundance: -; len: 15; d_gene: -; j_gene: TRBJ2-3; CDR3nt: TGTGCCAGCAGCTTAGTAGCGGACCCCACAGATACGCAGTATTTT; CDR3aa: CASSLVADPTDTQYF
v_gene: TRBV7-2; abundance: -; len: 15; d_gene: TRBD2; j_gene: TRBJ2-7; CDR3nt: TGTGCCAGCAGTGTTACTAGCGGGGGGTCGTACGAGCAGTACTTC; CDR3aa: CASSVTSGGSYEQYF
v_gene: TRBV14; abundance: -; len: 15; d_gene: -; j_gene: TRBJ1-5; CDR3nt: TGTGCCAGCAGCCAAGTAAACCCAGGCAATCAGCCCCAGCATTTT; CDR3aa: CASSQVNPGNQPQHF
v_gene: TRBV5-1; abundance: -; len: 16; d_gene: TRBD1; j_gene: TRBJ1-1; CDR3nt: TGCGCCAGCAGCCTCGAGGGGACAGTTATGAACACTGAAGCTTTCTTT; CDR3aa: CASSLEGTVMNTEAFF
v_gene: TRBV4-1; abundance: many; len: 16; d_gene: -; j_gene: TRBJ1-1; CDR3nt: TGCGCCAGCAGCCAAGATTACCCCGCTATGAACACTGAAGCTTTCTTT; CDR3aa: CASSQDYPAMNTEAFF
v_gene: TRBV5-1; abundance: few; len: 14; d_gene: -; j_gene: TRBJ1-1; CDR3nt: TGCGCCAGCAGCTTTGTGCAGGAGGACACTGAAGCTTTCTTT; CDR3aa: CASSFVQEDTEAFF
v_gene: TRBV11-3; abundance: few; len: 14; d_gene: -; j_gene: TRBJ1-1; CDR3nt: TGTGCCAGCAGCCGCGGACAGTGGAAATTTGAAGCTTTCTTT; CDR3aa: CASSRGQWKFEAFF
v_gene: TRBV18; abundance: once; len: 16; d_gene: -; j_gene: TRBJ1-1; CDR3nt: TGTGCCAGCTCCTTAGGACAGACGTTTATGAACACTGAAGCTTTCTTT; CDR3aa: CASSLGQTFMNTEAFF
v_gene: TRBV18; abundance: -; len: 14; d_gene: TRBD1; j_gene: TRBJ1-2; CDR3nt: TGTGCCAGCTCACGGGACAGGGATAACTATGGCTACACCTTC; CDR3aa: CASSRDRDNYGYTF